This is a list of T cell receptor beta chains from one sample in a study of T-cell memory formation after mild COVID-19. MiXCR was run by TCRdb on the 5' RACE reads, yielding one entry per CDR3 protein. This table has 300,000 or so distinct CDR3 sequences, about 16% appearing once. Specimen: PBMCs or a T cell subset sorted from them (not recorded which). The source of these receptors is a man aged 18 to 29 who had mild COVID-19 (a few samples of this study predate the infection). Cell type and time point are not known. Each CDR3 is given with its conserved first and last residue. Each record gives: CDR3 length, clone size, D gene, V gene, J gene, CDR3 protein, CDR3 DNA. The D gene is left open where the match is weak. Clone size is shown for a subset of rows, as once, few, many or a class of expanded clone.

14	-	TRBD1	TRBV7-8	TRBJ2-5	CASSHGTAQETQYF	TGTGCCAGCAGCCATGGGACAGCCCAAGAGACCCAGTACTTC
14	-	-	TRBV7-2	TRBJ2-3	CASSPRTRIDTQYF	TGTGCCAGCAGCCCCCGCACTAGAATAGATACGCAGTATTTT
13	few	TRBD1	TRBV10-3	TRBJ2-7	CAISETGVYEQYF	TGTGCCATCAGTGAGACAGGGGTCTACGAGCAGTACTTC
14	few	-	TRBV14	TRBJ2-1	CASSKVSSYNEQFF	TGTGCCAGCAGTAAGGTCAGCTCCTACAATGAGCAGTTCTTC
14	few	TRBD1	TRBV6-5	TRBJ2-3	CASTSGQGTDTQYF	TGTGCCAGCACCTCGGGACAGGGAACAGATACGCAGTATTTT
14	few	TRBD2	TRBV5-1	TRBJ2-5	CASSPERGQETQYF	TGCGCCAGCAGCCCCGAGCGGGGGCAAGAGACCCAGTACTTC
16	many	TRBD2	TRBV11-2	TRBJ2-7	CASSLGRLAVTYEQYF	TGTGCCAGCAGCTTGGGGCGACTAGCGGTTACCTACGAGCAGTACTTC
16	few	-	TRBV7-2	TRBJ1-1	CASSFVGTPLGTEAFF	TGTGCCAGCAGCTTTGTGGGGACCCCACTTGGGACTGAAGCTTTCTTT
15	few	-	TRBV7-6	TRBJ2-1	CASSLAFRDYNEQFF	TGTGCCAGCAGCTTAGCATTCAGGGACTACAATGAGCAGTTCTTC
15	few	TRBD2	TRBV10-1	TRBJ2-3	CASSETSRRTDTQYF	TGCGCCAGCAGCGAGACTAGCCGACGCACAGATACGCAGTATTTT
16	few	TRBD1	TRBV10-2	TRBJ1-5	CASSDFPGQGQQPQHF	TGCGCCAGCAGTGACTTTCCGGGACAGGGGCAACAGCCCCAGCATTTT
15	-	-	TRBV18	TRBJ2-3	CASSLQRTLQDTQYF	TGTGCCAGCTCACTACAGCGGACTCTTCAAGATACGCAGTATTTT
13	few	-	TRBV12-3/TRBV12-4	TRBJ1-1	CASDSGGGTEAFF	TGTGCCAGCGATTCGGGGGGAGGGACTGAAGCTTTCTTT
16	few	-	TRBV6-2/TRBV6-3	TRBJ1-1	CASNARGRYMNTEAFF	TGTGCCAGCAACGCTCGAGGGAGGTACATGAACACTGAAGCTTTCTTT
16	-	-	TRBV4-2	TRBJ2-5	CASSLRDLPGRETQYF	TGTGCCAGCAGCCTCCGGGACTTACCCGGCAGAGAGACCCAGTACTTC
13	many	-	TRBV5-1	TRBJ2-6	CASSLPGANVLTF	TGCGCCAGCAGCCTGCCCGGGGCCAACGTCCTGACTTTC
14	-	TRBD2	TRBV20-1	TRBJ2-1	CSAMLAGGSDEQFF	TGCAGTGCAATGCTAGCGGGGGGAAGCGATGAGCAGTTCTTC
14	few	-	TRBV7-2	TRBJ2-2	CASSEGVGAGELFF	TGTGCCAGCAGCGAGGGCGTCGGAGCCGGGGAGCTGTTTTTT
14	many	-	TRBV4-3	TRBJ2-5	CASSQGVHEETQYF	TGCGCCAGCAGCCAAGGAGTACACGAAGAGACCCAGTACTTC
11	-	-	TRBV20-1	TRBJ1-2	CSARDGRGYTF	TGCAGTGCTAGAGATGGCAGAGGCTACACCTTC
15	few	-	TRBV7-8	TRBJ1-4	CASSLDGGRVEKLFF	TGTGCCAGCAGCTTAGACGGGGGGCGCGTTGAAAAACTGTTTTTT
13	-	-	TRBV5-1	TRBJ2-1	CASSPGQMNEQFF	TGCGCCAGCAGCCCAGGGCAGATGAATGAGCAGTTCTTC
15	few	-	TRBV7-2	TRBJ2-2	CASSRDGPNTGELFF	TGTGCCAGCAGCCGGGACGGGCCGAACACCGGGGAGCTGTTTTTT
14	-	TRBD2	TRBV2	TRBJ2-3	CASSVTSGGGAQYF	TGTGCCAGCAGTGTAACTAGCGGGGGTGGGGCGCAGTATTTT
16	few	-	TRBV7-2	TRBJ1-2	CASSLAWGHQIYGYTF	TGTGCCAGCAGCTTAGCTTGGGGACACCAAATTTATGGCTACACCTTC
15	-	-	TRBV7-2	TRBJ2-5	CASSSRWGSQETQYF	TGTGCCAGCAGCTCAAGGTGGGGGTCCCAAGAGACCCAGTACTTC
15	few	-	TRBV12-3/TRBV12-4	TRBJ1-2	CASSWTGTNLGGYTF	TGTGCCAGCAGTTGGACCGGGACAAACCTTGGCGGCTACACCTTC
14	-	-	TRBV7-9	TRBJ2-1	CASSRTGSSDEQFF	TGTGCCAGCAGCCGAACAGGGAGCTCTGATGAGCAGTTCTTC
16	-	-	TRBV7-3	TRBJ2-2	CASSLTGGPYTGELFF	TGTGCCAGCAGCTTAACGGGGGGGCCGTACACCGGGGAGCTGTTTTTT
15	few	-	TRBV7-9	TRBJ2-2	CASPGRESPTGELFF	TGTGCCAGCCCCGGAAGGGAATCTCCCACCGGGGAGCTGTTTTTT
17	-	-	TRBV2	TRBJ1-1	CASSEATDLQGNTEAFF	TGTGCCAGCAGTGAAGCCACAGATTTGCAGGGGAACACTGAAGCTTTCTTT
15	-	TRBD1	TRBV11-1	TRBJ2-7	CASRRSDRGLYEQYF	TGTGCCAGCAGGCGGTCGGACAGGGGCCTCTACGAGCAGTACTTC
15	few	TRBD1	TRBV7-6	TRBJ1-2	CASSSHGTGRNGYTF	TGTGCCAGCAGCTCGCACGGGACAGGTAGAAATGGCTACACCTTC
16	few	TRBD1	TRBV7-3	TRBJ1-1	CASSLERTGSGTEAFF	TGTGCCAGCAGCTTAGAAAGGACAGGGTCCGGCACTGAAGCTTTCTTT
12	few	-	TRBV4-2	TRBJ2-1	CASRGGSAAATF	TGTGCCAGCCGTGGGGGATCGGCAGCTGCCACCTTC
13	many	-	TRBV15	TRBJ2-4	CATSRAGLNIQYF	TGTGCCACCAGCAGAGCAGGGTTAAACATTCAGTACTTC
14	many	-	TRBV5-5	TRBJ2-4	CASSLGVAKNIQYF	TGTGCCAGCAGCTTGGGTGTAGCCAAAAACATTCAGTACTTC
13	-	-	TRBV20-1	TRBJ1-3	CSARFGSINTIYF	TGCAGTGCTAGATTTGGCAGTATTAACACCATATATTTT
12	-	-	TRBV20-1	TRBJ1-4	CSGWGANEKLFF	TGCAGTGGGTGGGGAGCTAATGAAAAACTGTTTTTT
15	-	-	TRBV5-1	TRBJ2-2	CASSSGAVSTGELFF	TGCGCCAGCAGCTCCGGAGCGGTTTCCACCGGGGAGCTGTTTTTT
12	-	-	TRBV30	TRBJ1-2	CAWEFGSYGCTF	TGTGCCTGGGAGTTTGGGAGCTATGGCTGCACCTTC
13	-	TRBD1	TRBV7-2	TRBJ1-6	CASSPGGASPLHF	TGTGCCAGCAGCCCAGGGGGGGCTTCACCCCTCCACTTT
15	-	-	TRBV18	TRBJ2-1	CASSPDRSSYNEQFF	TGTGCCAGCTCTCCGGACAGAAGCTCCTACAATGAGCAGTTCTTC
16	few	TRBD2	TRBV7-9	TRBJ2-5	CASSLLLAGGRETQYF	TGTGCCAGCAGCTTACTACTCGCGGGGGGCAGGGAGACCCAGTACTTC
13	many	TRBD1	TRBV29-1	TRBJ1-1	CSVAGQESTEAFF	TGCAGCGTCGCTGGACAGGAAAGCACTGAAGCTTTCTTT
14	-	-	TRBV7-2	TRBJ1-1	CASKEWVGNTEAFF	TGTGCCAGCAAAGAATGGGTAGGGAACACTGAAGCTTTCTTT
14	few	TRBD1	TRBV5-1	TRBJ2-3	CASSPGTDTDTQYF	TGCGCCAGCAGCCCTGGGACAGACACAGATACGCAGTATTTT
17	-	TRBD2	TRBV5-1	TRBJ2-1	CASSYELAGNFYNEQFF	TGCGCCAGCAGCTACGAGCTAGCGGGGAATTTTTACAATGAGCAGTTCTTC
15	few	-	TRBV27	TRBJ1-6	CASSPRWPNNSPLHF	TGTGCCAGCAGTCCTCGTTGGCCGAATAATTCACCCCTCCACTTT
15	-	TRBD2	TRBV29-1	TRBJ2-5	CSVHVAGALTGTQYF	TGCAGCGTTCACGTAGCGGGGGCGCTAACCGGGACCCAGTACTTC
15	few	-	TRBV4-1	TRBJ2-1	CASSQALDGYNEQFF	TGCGCCAGCAGCCAAGCATTGGACGGCTACAATGAGCAGTTCTTC
15	many	TRBD2	TRBV20-1	TRBJ2-1	CSARGPSGKYNEQFF	TGCAGTGCCCGAGGGCCCAGCGGGAAATACAATGAGCAGTTCTTC
14	few	-	TRBV30	TRBJ2-2	CAWSEAGDTGELFF	TGTGCCTGGAGTGAAGCAGGGGACACCGGGGAGCTGTTTTTT